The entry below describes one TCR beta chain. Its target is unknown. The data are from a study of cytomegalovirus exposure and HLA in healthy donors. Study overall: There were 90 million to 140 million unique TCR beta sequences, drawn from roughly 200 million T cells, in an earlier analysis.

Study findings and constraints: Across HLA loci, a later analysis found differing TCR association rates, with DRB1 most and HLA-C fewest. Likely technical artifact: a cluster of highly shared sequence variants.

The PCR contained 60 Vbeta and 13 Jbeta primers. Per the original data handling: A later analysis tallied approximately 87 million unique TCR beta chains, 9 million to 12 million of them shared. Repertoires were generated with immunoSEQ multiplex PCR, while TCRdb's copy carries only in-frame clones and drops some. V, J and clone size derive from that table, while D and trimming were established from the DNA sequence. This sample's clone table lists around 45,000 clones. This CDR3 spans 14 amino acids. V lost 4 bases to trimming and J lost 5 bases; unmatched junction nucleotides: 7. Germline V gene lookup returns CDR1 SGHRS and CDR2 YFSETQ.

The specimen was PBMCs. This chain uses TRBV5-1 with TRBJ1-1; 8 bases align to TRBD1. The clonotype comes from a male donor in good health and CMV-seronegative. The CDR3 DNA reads TGCGCCAGCAGCCAAGGGACAGGTAGTACTGAAGCTTTCTTT. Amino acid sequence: CASSQGTGSTEAFF.